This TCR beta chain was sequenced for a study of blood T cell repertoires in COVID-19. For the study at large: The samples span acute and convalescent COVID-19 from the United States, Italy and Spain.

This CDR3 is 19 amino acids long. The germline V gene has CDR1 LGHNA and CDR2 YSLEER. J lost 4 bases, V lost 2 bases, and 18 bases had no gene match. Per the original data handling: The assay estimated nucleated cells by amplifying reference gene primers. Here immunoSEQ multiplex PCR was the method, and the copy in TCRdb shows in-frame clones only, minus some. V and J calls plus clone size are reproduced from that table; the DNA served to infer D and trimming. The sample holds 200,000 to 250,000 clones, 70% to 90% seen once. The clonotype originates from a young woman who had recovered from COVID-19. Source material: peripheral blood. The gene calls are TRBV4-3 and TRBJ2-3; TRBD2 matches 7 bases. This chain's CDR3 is CASSQRGPLADSAADTQYF. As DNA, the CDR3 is TGCGCCAGCAGCCAACGTGGACCCCTAGCGGACTCCGCAGCAGATACGCAGTATTTT.